The entry below describes one TCR beta chain. The antigen is not known. This sample is drawn from a study of cytomegalovirus exposure and HLA in healthy donors. Study findings and constraints: The investigators catalogued some 160 TCR beta chains as cytomegalovirus-associated. Presence/absence analysis assumed near-uniform sequencing depth across donors. Earlier analysis yielded a pattern in which most TCR beta V segments were productive about 90% or about 30% of the time.

It was with 60 Vbeta and 13 Jbeta primers that the PCR ran. Original data processing: In a later analysis, about 12 million of some 80 million unique beta chains occurred in at least two donors. Produced via immunoSEQ multiplex PCR; TCRdb's table is partial and in-frame only. The DNA gave D and trimming, while V, J and clone size come from that table. Of 250,000 to 350,000 clones in the sample, 70% to 90% were seen once. Trimming stripped 0 bases from V and 2 bases from J, with 11 bases between. The CDR3 length is 15 residues. CDR1 is MNHEY and CDR2 is SMNVEV in the germline V gene (reference sequence).

Source material: PBMCs. This clonotype was sampled from a young woman in good health and CMV-seronegative. The rearrangement links TRBV27 to TRBJ2-7; TRBD1 is a possible D gene (6 bases). The CDR3, as DNA: TGTGCCAGCAGTTTATCTCCGGGACACACCTACGAGCAGTACTTC. It codes for CASSLSPGHTYEQYF.